The clone carrying this T cell receptor beta chain was found a few times. CDR3 size: 12 residues. Germline V lookup: CDR1 DFQATT, CDR2 SNEGSKA (reference sequence). Trimming took off 6 bases at V and 4 bases at J, with 12 bases between the two ends. The time point is: blood at routine non-recurrence follow-up after resection. The data were taken from a study of spatial heterogeneity in lung cancer. TCRdb used MiXCR to reprocess the 5' RACE reads, holding one entry per CDR3 protein. Of about 87,000 distinct CDR3 sequences in the sample, approximately 19% are singletons; the top ten hold 20% to 25%. Material: PBMCs, obtained at follow-up. The receptor was derived from a male donor with early-stage non-small cell lung cancer. The chain couples TRBV20-1 to TRBJ2-5, with D perhaps TRBD1 or TRBD2 (5 bases each). The CDR3: CSALQGVETQYF. In nucleotides, the CDR3 is TGCAGTGCCCTTCAGGGAGTAGAGACCCAGTACTTC.